Detailed here is one T cell receptor (beta chain). There is no known antigen for this receptor. Base qualities are missing; no much larger clone stands one base away. This entry comes from a study of blood T cell repertoires in COVID-19 (dated by TCRdb to 2019 to 2021). The study in broad terms: Samples covering the acute and convalescent phases of COVID-19 were provided by collaborators in the United States, Italy and Spain. The material from the prospective study consisted of cDNA or gDNA derived from T cells, B-cell-depleted T cells, or PBMCs. Subjects who had been exposed to COVID-19, were actively infected with it, or had recovered from it provided the deeply sampled blood TCRbeta repertoires that made up the dataset. The repertoires were made available in a free public database intended to serve as a resource for research on the immune response to SARS-CoV-2. The samples were drawn from the first 160 participants of the ongoing ImmuneRACE study and from 1,254 subjects provided by 6 global collaborators. The sample metadata nearly always contained a de-identified subject ID, COVID-19 status, age in years and sex. Where HLA class I and class II types were available, the types were taken from metadata supplied by the sample provider, not from assay-based typing. Overall study outcomes, separate from this receptor: How much clinical and demographic metadata was included differed by source and by participant, and the metadata was provided uncurated.

TCRbeta CDR3 regions were amplified from genomic DNA using the immunoSEQ Assay, a bias-controlled multiplex PCR. Per the source publication's procedure: Nucleated cell counts per sample were estimated from amplification of reference gene primers within the assay. To quantify the absolute abundance of each unique TCRbeta CDR3 rearrangement, sequence reads were collapsed and filtered. For each sample, productive Simpson clonality was calculated as the square root of Simpson's diversity index across productive rearrangements. TCRdb's version of the immuneACCESS table is confined to in-frame rearrangements and falls short of the full clone set. An unresolved V gene accounts for under half of the shortfall where checked; the remainder is of unknown origin. The V and J calls and clone size are taken from that table; D and trimming were inferred from the DNA. The sample table records roughly 99,000 clones; around four fifths of these occur just once. Roughly 4% of the sample is in the top ten clones.

The V end loses 5 bases and the J end loses 4 bases, and a stretch of 11 bases separates them. The cysteine opens and the phenylalanine closes a CDR3 of 13 amino acids. The only DNA kept is the CDR3, 39 bases in frame from the first base. From a lookup of the germline V gene, CDR1 and CDR2 are MNHEY and SVGAGI. The collaborating institutions used their own protocols to collect whole blood in K2EDTA tubes. For TCRbeta analysis, collaborators shipped samples in one of three forms: frozen whole blood, isolated PBMCs, or DNA extracted from either of those sample types. The sample was peripheral blood. The chain couples TRBV6-5 to TRBJ1-1; TRBD1 is possibly the D segment (5 matching bases). The sequence was collected from a man aged 65 to 85 with acute or convalescent COVID-19. The sequence in DNA is TGTGCCAGCAGTCCTCAGGGTGGCACTGAAGCTTTCTTT. This sequence encodes CASSPQGGTEAFF.